These 10 T cell receptor beta chains came from one sample sequenced in a study of T cells in Graves' hyperthyroidism and ophthalmopathy. Template material for amplifying TCR beta CDR3 regions consisted of RNA transcripts. Primed by the HTBI set, a first-round RT-PCR was run on the TCR CDR3. In TCRdb, the multiplex PCR reads were re-called with MiXCR into one record per CDR3 protein. The table includes under 400,000 distinct CDR3 sequences, 13% detected once. The material sequenced was blood. Every receptor here comes from a woman between 18 and 29 years old with Graves' hyperthyroidism.

This clonotype was recorded at least ten times. The chain recombines TRBV5-8 with TRBJ2-7, with D uncertain. Per germline, CDR1 SGHTS and CDR2 YDEGEE. V gave up 4 bases and J gave up 2 bases, with 7 bases separating them. This CDR3 comprises 12 residues. The CDR3: CASSVGTYEQYF. CDR3 nucleotides: TGTGCCAGCAGCGTGGGCACCTACGAGCAGTACTTC.

This clonotype was seen ten or more times. The rearrangement links TRBV28 to TRBJ2-3; unclear D gene. Trimming removed 7 bases from V and 6 bases from J, with 8 bases in between. CDR1 MDHEN and CDR2 SYDVKM come from the germline V gene. The CDR3 runs 11 residues. Here the CDR3 reads CASTTWDTQYF. The CDR3 DNA follows: TGTGCCAGCACCACGTGGGATACGCAGTATTTT. Combining the CDR3 with reference TRBV28 and TRBJ2-3 gives the whole variable domain DVKVTQSSRYLVKRTGEKVFLECVQDMDHENMFWYRQDPGLGLRLIYFSYDVKMKEKGDIPEGYSVSREKKERFSLILESASTNQTSMYLCASTTWDTQYFGPGTRLTVL.

This clonotype was recorded at least ten times. V and J are TRBV30 and TRBJ2-2; D uncertain. Germline assignment: CDR1 GTSNPN and CDR2 SVGIG (reference sequence). This CDR3 has 11 residues. CDR3 loop: CATSRRGELFF. CDR3 in DNA: TGTGCGACTTCGCGTAGGGGGGAGCTGTTTTTT.

This chain uses TRBV11-3 with TRBJ2-2; 12 positions agree with TRBD1. V was pared by 1 base and J by 6 bases, with 9 bases of the junction left unmatched. There are 18 residues in the CDR3. In germline, CDR1 is SGHNT, CDR2 YENEEA. DNA for the CDR3: TGTGCCAGCAGCTTAGTTCCGACCGGGACAGGGGGCCCCGGGGAGCTGTTTTTT. Protein product: CASSLVPTGTGGPGELFF.

Comments on this clonotype: At one end, the junction sequence differs from germline, possibly due to a read error. The chain uses TRBV7-3 and TRBJ1-5, with a tentative D call TRBD1 (6 bases). The CDR3 sequence is 13 residues long. The germline V gene has CDR1 SGHTA and CDR2 FQGTGA. CDR3 sequence: CASSLGDNRPQHF. The DNA for the CDR3 is TGTGCCAGCAGCCTGGGGGACAATCGGCCCCAGCATTTT.

This clonotype was observed at least ten times. The V gene is TRBV5-1, the J gene TRBJ1-3; D is unclear. The CDR3 runs 13 residues. V was shortened by 5 bases and J by 4 bases, with 10 bases between the two germline ends. Germline V gene lookup returns CDR1 SGHRS and CDR2 YFSETQ. The CDR3, as DNA: TGCGCCAGCAGGGAGACTTCCGGAAACACCATATATTTT. Its protein product is CASRETSGNTIYF.

The rearrangement uses TRBV5-1 and TRBJ2-7; 10 bases are a match to TRBD1. Germline CDR1 reads SGHRS; CDR2 reads YFSETQ. CDR3 length: 13 amino acids. V trimming: 4 bases; J trimming: 9 bases; junction bases outside the gene matches: 7. DNA for the CDR3: TGCGCCAGCAGCGAGGGACAGGGGTGGGTGCAGTACTTC. The encoded protein is CASSEGQGWVQYF.

This clonotype was detected ten times or more. The rearrangement joins TRBV20-1 to TRBJ2-7; possibly TRBD1 or TRBD2 for D (6 bases each). Germline V lookup: CDR1 DFQATT, CDR2 SNEGSKA (reference sequence). The CDR3 loop spans 15 amino acids. V was shortened by 8 bases and J by 4 bases, with 24 bases between the two germline ends. CDR3 sequence reads: CSTHGGRLEGYEQYF. The CDR3, as DNA: TGCAGTACTCACGGGGGCAGGCTGGAGGGGTACGAGCAGTACTTC.

This clonotype appeared many times. DNA of the CDR3: TGTGCCAGCAGCAGCACACTCGGTAGTGGCTACACCTTC. This translates into CASSSTLGSGYTF. This chain links TRBV7-9 with TRBJ1-2; D unresolved. Germline V gives CDR1 SEHNR, CDR2 FQNEAQ (reference sequence). V dropped 5 bases and J dropped 7 bases, with 14 bases sitting between them. The CDR3 sequence is 13 residues long.

The V call is TRBV3-1, the J call TRBJ2-1, with 9 positions matching TRBD2. The germline CDR1 and CDR2 sequences are LGHDT and YNNKEL (reference sequence). The CDR3 contains 15 residues. Unmatched junction bases numbered 7, after V lost 4 bases and J lost 6 bases. CDR3: CASSPLETSGNEQFF. CDR3 in DNA: TGTGCCAGCAGCCCTCTGGAGACTAGCGGCAATGAGCAGTTCTTC.